Following are 11 T cell receptor beta chains from one sample sequenced in a study of blood T cell repertoires in COVID-19. Using immunoSEQ multiplex PCR, the repertoire was profiled, and TCRdb retains in-frame clones only, with some absent. The sample lists about 140,000 clones, around nine tenths occurring once. Material for sequencing was peripheral blood. The receptors shown here come from a man in his forties or fifties with active or convalescent COVID-19.

The V gene is TRBV11-2, the J gene TRBJ2-2; a weak D match, TRBD2 (6 bases). This CDR3 spans 16 amino acids. Trimming removed 6 bases at V and 0 bases at J, with 14 bases between. Germline CDR1 is SGHAT and CDR2 is FQNNGV. CDR3 bases: TGTGCCAGCAGGCCTGGGGGGATCGCGAACACCGGGGAGCTGTTTTTT. Protein sequence: CASRPGGIANTGELFF. Full variable domain (outside the CDR3, taken from reference TRBV11-2 and TRBJ2-2): EAGVAQSPRYKIIEKRQSVAFWCNPISGHATLYWYQQILGQGPKLLIQFQNNGVVDDSQLPKDRFSAERLKGVDSTLKIQPAKLEDSAVYLCASRPGGIANTGELFFGEGSRLTVL.

This rearrangement joins TRBV5-4 to TRBJ2-1; 11 bases map to TRBD2. The CDR3 contains 13 residues. The germline V gene encodes CDR1 SGHNT and CDR2 YYREEE (reference sequence). Trimming cost V 4 bases and J 8 bases; bases outside gene matches: 2. CDR3 DNA sequence: TGTGCCAGCAGCCAACTAGCGGGAGATGAGCAGTTCTTC. Translated: CASSQLAGDEQFF.

This chain uses TRBV4-3 with TRBJ1-4; the D is unclear. The CDR3 is made up of 15 amino acids. Between the trimmed V and J ends, which lost 3 bases and 3 bases, there was a span of 11 bases. Germline-derived CDR1 and CDR2 are LGHNA and YSLEER. CDR3 in DNA: TGCGCCAGCAGCCATCAGGATTTAGCTAATGAAAAACTGTTTTTT. Translation gives CASSHQDLANEKLFF.

This chain links TRBV4-1 with TRBJ1-1, with D uncertain. Germline V lookup: CDR1 MGHRA, CDR2 YSYEKL. The CDR3 contains 13 residues. The germline V and J ends were trimmed by 3 bases and 2 bases, with 7 bases remaining between them. The CDR3: CASSQRDNTEAFF. The CDR3 region has the DNA TGCGCCAGCAGCCAGCGGGATAACACTGAAGCTTTCTTT.

The V and J genes are TRBV11-2 and TRBJ1-2; 8 bases align to TRBD1. The germline V gene encodes CDR1 SGHAT and CDR2 FQNNGV. The V gene end was trimmed by 6 bases and the J gene end by 6 bases; junction bases not matched to a gene: 6. CDR3 length: 13 amino acids. The CDR3 DNA reads as TGTGCCAGCAGTCATACAGGGGGGGATGGCTACACCTTC. Its protein is CASSHTGGDGYTF.

This sequence joins TRBV10-2 and TRBJ2-1; TRBD1 agrees at 8 bases. In germline, CDR1 is WSHSY, CDR2 SAAADI. Unmatched junction bases numbered 4, after V lost 7 bases and J lost 2 bases. The CDR3 sequence is 14 residues long. The CDR3 sequence is CASKHRGAYNEQFF. CDR3 coding DNA: TGCGCCAGCAAGCACAGGGGGGCCTACAATGAGCAGTTCTTC.

V usage is TRBV19 and J usage is TRBJ2-3; 10 bases line up with TRBD2. The germline V gene has CDR1 LNHDA and CDR2 SQIVND (reference sequence). CDR3 size: 17 residues. V was clipped by 1 base and J by 4 bases; unmatched bases: 8. The CDR3 sequence is CASSIVLAGSAADTQYF. The CDR3 DNA is TGTGCCAGTAGTATAGTACTAGCGGGATCGGCGGCAGATACGCAGTATTTT.

This clone was recorded a few times. The chain has TRBV6-2 or TRBV6-3 and TRBJ2-5; TRBD2 agrees at 9 bases. After removal of 0 bases from V and 5 bases from J, the junction contained 10 bases not matched to a gene. The CDR3 is made up of 17 amino acids. Germline lookup yields CDR1 MNHEY and CDR2 SVGEGT. The CDR3 is CASSYSVASGAKETQYF. Here the CDR3 DNA reads TGTGCCAGCAGTTACTCGGTGGCTAGCGGGGCGAAGGAGACCCAGTACTTC.

The chain joins TRBV28 to TRBJ1-4, with D possibly matching TRBD1 (6 bases). Trimming shortened V by 3 bases and J by 8 bases, and 13 bases separated the two germline ends. The CDR3 runs 14 residues. CDR1 is MDHEN, CDR2 SYDVKM, per germline. The CDR3 here is CASSLGGQQEKLFF. CDR3 sequence (DNA): TGTGCCAGCAGTTTGGGGGGGCAGCAGGAAAAACTGTTTTTT.

This rearrangement joins TRBV11-3 to TRBJ2-5; TRBD1 is a possible D gene (6 bases). The length of the CDR3 is 17 residues. Germline CDR1 and CDR2: SGHNT and YENEEA. Trimming cost V 0 bases and J 3 bases, with 17 bases left between them. The CDR3 DNA reads TGTGCCAGCAGCTTAGAAGCTTGGACAGATCCGAAAGAGACCCAGTACTTC. Its translation: CASSLEAWTDPKETQYF. Filled out from reference TRBV11-3 and TRBJ2-5, the complete variable domain reads EAGVVQSPRYKIIEKKQPVAFWCNPISGHNTLYWYLQNLGQGPELLIRYENEEAVDDSQLPKDRFSAERLKGVDSTLKIQPAELGDSAVYLCASSLEAWTDPKETQYFGPGTRLLVL.

This clone was observed a single time. The V gene is TRBV29-1, the J gene TRBJ2-5, with unresolved D. The CDR3 covers 12 residues. Germline V gives CDR1 SQVTM, CDR2 ANQGSEA. Trimming took 4 bases from V and 1 from J, leaving 7 bases between them. The CDR3 DNA reads as TGCAGCGTTGGACCAGGCCAAGAGACCCAGTACTTC. Translated: CSVGPGQETQYF.